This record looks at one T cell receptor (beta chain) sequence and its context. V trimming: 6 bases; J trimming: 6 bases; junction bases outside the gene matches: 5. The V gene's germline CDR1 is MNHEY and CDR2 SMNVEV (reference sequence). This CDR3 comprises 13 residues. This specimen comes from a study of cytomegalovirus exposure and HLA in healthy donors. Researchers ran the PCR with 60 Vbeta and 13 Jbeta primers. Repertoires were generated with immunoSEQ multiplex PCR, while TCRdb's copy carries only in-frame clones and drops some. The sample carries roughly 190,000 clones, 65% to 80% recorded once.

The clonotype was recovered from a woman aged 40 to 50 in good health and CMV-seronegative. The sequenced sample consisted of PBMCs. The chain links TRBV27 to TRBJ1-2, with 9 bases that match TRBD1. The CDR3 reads CASRSGTGHGYTF. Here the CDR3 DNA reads TGTGCCAGCAGATCCGGGACAGGGCATGGCTACACCTTC.